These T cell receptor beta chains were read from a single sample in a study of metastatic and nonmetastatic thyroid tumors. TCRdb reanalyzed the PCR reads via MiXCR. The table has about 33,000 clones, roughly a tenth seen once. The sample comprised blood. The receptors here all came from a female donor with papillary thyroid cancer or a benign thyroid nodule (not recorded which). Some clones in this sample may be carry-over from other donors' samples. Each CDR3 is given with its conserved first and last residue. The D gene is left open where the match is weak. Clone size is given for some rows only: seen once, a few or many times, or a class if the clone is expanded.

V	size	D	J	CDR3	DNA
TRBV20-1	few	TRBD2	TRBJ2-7	CSASGTSGYEQYF	TGCAGTGCTAGCGGGACTAGCGGCTACGAGCAGTACTTC
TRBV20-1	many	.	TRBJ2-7	CSARVAGSYEQYF	TGCAGTGCTAGAGTGGCGGGGAGCTACGAGCAGTACTTC
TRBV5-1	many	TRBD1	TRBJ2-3	CASSLGQGATDTQYF	TGCGCCAGCAGCTTGGGGCAGGGGGCCACAGATACGCAGTATTTT
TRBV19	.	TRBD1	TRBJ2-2	CASSGTVNTGELFF	TGTGCCAGTAGCGGGACAGTAAACACCGGGGAGCTGTTTTTT
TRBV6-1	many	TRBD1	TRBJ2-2	CASSQTGTGTGELFF	TGTGCCAGCAGTCAGACAGGGACCGGCACCGGGGAGCTGTTTTTT
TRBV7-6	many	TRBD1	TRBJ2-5	CASSLGGTGSQETQYF	TGTGCCAGCAGCTTAGGCGGGACAGGGAGCCAAGAGACCCAGTACTTC
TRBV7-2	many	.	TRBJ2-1	CASSLGSLREQFF	TGTGCCAGCAGCTTAGGTAGTTTGCGTGAGCAGTTCTTC
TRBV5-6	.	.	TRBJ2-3	CASSSPSRTRTDTQYF	TGTGCCAGCAGCTCGCCCTCTAGAACCCGCACAGATACGCAGTATTTT
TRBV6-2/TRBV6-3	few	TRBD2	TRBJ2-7	CASSYGGDPYEQYF	TGTGCCAGCAGTTACGGGGGGGATCCCTACGAGCAGTACTTC
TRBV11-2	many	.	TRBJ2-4	CASSLDGQGGPNEYF	TGTGCCAGCAGCTTAGACGGGCAGGGAGGTCCTAATGAGTACTTC
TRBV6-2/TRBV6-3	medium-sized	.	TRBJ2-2	CASSYDSRRSTGELFF	TGTGCCAGCAGTTACGACAGTCGTAGGAGCACCGGGGAGCTGTTTTTT
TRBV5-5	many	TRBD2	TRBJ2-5	CASSLMPSGTETQYF	TGTGCCAGCAGCTTGATGCCTAGCGGAACAGAGACCCAGTACTTC
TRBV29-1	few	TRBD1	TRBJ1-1	CSVRGETGSTEAFF	TGCAGCGTTCGGGGGGAGACAGGGAGCACTGAAGCTTTCTTT